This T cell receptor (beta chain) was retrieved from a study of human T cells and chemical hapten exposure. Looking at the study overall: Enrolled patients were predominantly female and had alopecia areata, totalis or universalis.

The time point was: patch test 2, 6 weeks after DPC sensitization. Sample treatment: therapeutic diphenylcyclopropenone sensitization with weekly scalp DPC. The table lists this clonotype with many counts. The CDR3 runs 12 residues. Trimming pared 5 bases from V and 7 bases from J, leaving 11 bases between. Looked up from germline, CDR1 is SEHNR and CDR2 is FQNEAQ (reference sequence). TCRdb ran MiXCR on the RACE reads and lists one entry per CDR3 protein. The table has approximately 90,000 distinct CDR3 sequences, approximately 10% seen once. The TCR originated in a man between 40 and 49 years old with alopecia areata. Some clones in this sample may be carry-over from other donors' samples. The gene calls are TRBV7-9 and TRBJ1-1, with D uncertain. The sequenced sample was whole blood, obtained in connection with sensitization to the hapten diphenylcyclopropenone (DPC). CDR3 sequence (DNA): TGTGCCAGCAGCCCGAGTCCGAATGAAGCTTTCTTT. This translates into CASSPSPNEAFF.